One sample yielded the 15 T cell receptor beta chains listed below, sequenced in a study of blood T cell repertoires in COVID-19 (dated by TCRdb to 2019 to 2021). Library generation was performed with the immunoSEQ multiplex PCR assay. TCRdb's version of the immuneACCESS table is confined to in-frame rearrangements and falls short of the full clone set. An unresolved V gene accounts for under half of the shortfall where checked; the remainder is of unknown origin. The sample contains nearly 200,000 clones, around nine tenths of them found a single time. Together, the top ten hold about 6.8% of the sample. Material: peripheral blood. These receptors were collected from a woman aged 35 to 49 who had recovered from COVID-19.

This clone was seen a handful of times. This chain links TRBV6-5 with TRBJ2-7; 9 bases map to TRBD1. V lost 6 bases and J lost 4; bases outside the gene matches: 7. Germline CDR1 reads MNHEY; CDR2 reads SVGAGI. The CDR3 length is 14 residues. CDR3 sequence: CASSPGTGSYEQYF. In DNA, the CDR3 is TGTGCCAGCAGCCCGGGGACAGGGAGTTACGAGCAGTACTTC.

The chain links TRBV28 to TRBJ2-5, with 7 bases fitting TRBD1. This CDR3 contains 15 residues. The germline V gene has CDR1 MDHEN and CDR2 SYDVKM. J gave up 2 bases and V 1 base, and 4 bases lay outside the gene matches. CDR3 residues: CASSLFAGGQETQYF. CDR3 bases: TGTGCCAGCAGTTTATTCGCAGGGGGACAAGAGACCCAGTACTTC.

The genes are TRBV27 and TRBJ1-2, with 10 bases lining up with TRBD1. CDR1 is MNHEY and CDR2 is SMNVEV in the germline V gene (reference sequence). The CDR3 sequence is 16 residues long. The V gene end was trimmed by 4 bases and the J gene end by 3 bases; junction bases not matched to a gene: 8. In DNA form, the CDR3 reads TGTGCCAGCAGTTCCCGACAGGGGGCGATAGACTATGGCTACACCTTC. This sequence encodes CASSSRQGAIDYGYTF.

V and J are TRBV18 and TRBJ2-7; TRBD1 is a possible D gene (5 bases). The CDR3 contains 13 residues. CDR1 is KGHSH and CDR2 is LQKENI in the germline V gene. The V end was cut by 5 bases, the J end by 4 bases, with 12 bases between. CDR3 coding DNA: TGTGCCAGCTCAACGACAGACGGGTACGAGCAGTACTTC. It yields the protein CASSTTDGYEQYF.

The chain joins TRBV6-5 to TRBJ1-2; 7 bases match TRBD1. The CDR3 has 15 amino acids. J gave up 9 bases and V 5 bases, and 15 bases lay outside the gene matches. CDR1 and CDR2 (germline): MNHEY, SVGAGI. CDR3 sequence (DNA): TGTGCCAGCAGTACATACGTAAGACAGGGTTTGAGCTACACCTTC. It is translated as CASSTYVRQGLSYTF.

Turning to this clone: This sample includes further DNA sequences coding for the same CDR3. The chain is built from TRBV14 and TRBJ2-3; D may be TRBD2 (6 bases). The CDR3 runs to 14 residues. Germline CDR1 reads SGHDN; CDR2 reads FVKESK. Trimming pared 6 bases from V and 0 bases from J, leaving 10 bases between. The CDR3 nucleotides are TGTGCCAGCAGAGGCGGGATTAGCACAGATACGCAGTATTTT. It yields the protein CASRGGISTDTQYF.

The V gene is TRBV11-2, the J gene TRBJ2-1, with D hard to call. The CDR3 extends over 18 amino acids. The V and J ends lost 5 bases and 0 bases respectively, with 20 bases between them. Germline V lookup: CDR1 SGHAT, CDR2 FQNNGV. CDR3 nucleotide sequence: TGTGCCAGCAGCATCGTAGAGAGAACTCCAACCTCCTACAATGAGCAGTTCTTC. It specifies CASSIVERTPTSYNEQFF.

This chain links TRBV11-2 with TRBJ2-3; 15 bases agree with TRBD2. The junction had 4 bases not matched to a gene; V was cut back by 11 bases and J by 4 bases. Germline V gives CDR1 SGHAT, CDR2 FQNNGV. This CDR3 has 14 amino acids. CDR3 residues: CAGTSGRWSDTQYF. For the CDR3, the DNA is TGTGCCGGGACTAGCGGGAGGTGGTCAGATACGCAGTATTTT.

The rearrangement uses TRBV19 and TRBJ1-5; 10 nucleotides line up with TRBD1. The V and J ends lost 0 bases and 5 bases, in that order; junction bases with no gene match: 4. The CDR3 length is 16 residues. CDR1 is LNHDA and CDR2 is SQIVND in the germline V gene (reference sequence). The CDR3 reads CASSIDHGTGDQPQHF. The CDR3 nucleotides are TGTGCCAGTAGTATAGATCACGGGACAGGGGATCAGCCCCAGCATTTT. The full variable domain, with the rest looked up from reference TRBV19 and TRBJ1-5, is DGGITQSPKYLFRKEGQNVTLSCEQNLNHDAMYWYRQDPGQGLRLIYYSQIVNDFQKGDIAEGYSVSREKKESFPLTVTSAQKNPTAFYLCASSIDHGTGDQPQHFGDGTRLSIL.

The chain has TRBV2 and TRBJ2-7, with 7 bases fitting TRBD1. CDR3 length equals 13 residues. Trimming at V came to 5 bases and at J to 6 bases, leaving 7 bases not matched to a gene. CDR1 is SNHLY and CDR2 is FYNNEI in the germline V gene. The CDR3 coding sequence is TGTGCCAGCAGTCAGGGGGTGGTTGGCGAGCAGTACTTC. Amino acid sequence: CASSQGVVGEQYF.

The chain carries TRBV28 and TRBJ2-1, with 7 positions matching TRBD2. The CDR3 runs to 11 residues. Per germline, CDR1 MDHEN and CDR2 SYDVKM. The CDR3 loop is CAGGSYNEQFF. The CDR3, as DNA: TGTGCTGGCGGGAGCTACAATGAGCAGTTCTTC.

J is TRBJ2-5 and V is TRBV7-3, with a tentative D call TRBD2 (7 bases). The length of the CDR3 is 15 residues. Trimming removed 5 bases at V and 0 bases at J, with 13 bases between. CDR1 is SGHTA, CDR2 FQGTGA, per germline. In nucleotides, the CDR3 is TGTGCCAGCAGCCGCGAGGGGGGGAACCAAGAGACCCAGTACTTC. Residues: CASSREGGNQETQYF.

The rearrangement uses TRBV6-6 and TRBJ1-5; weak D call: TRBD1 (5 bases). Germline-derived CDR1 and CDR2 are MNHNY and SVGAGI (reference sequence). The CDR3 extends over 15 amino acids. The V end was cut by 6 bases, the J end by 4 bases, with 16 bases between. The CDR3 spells CASSLRGRGNQPQHF. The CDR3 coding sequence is TGTGCCAGCAGCCTTAGGGGTCGGGGGAATCAGCCCCAGCATTTT.

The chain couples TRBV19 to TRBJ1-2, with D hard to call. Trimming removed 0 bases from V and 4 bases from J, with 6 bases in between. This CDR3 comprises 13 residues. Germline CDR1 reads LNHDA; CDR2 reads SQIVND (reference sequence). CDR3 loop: CASSIDSAYGYTF. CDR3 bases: TGTGCCAGTAGTATAGACAGCGCCTATGGCTACACCTTC.

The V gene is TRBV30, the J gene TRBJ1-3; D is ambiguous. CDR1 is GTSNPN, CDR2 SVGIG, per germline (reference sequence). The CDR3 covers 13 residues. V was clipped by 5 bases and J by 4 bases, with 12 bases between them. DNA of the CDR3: TGTGCCTGGGATGCGGCAGCCGGAAACACCATATATTTT. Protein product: CAWDAAAGNTIYF.